The next 27 T cell receptor beta chains were all read from a single sample in a study of blood T cell repertoires in COVID-19. Data came from immunoSEQ multiplex PCR; TCRdb stores just in-frame clones and leaves some out. The sample contains about 300,000 clones, approximately 84% of which appear only once. Material: PBMCs or T cells enriched from blood (not recorded which). These receptors came from a man under 40 who had recovered from COVID-19.

The J gene is TRBJ2-3, the V gene TRBV4-2; TRBD2 is a possible D gene (6 bases). V was shortened by 3 bases and J by 4 bases, with 8 bases between the two germline ends. The CDR3 extends over 13 amino acids. In germline, CDR1 is LGHNA, CDR2 YNFKEQ. CDR3 in DNA: TGTGCCAGCAGCCAGGCGGGGTCAGATACGCAGTATTTT. Amino acids: CASSQAGSDTQYF.

This chain links TRBV18 with TRBJ1-5; possibly TRBD1 for D (6 bases). With 3 bases removed from V and 4 bases from J, the gap between germline ends came to 13 bases. CDR1 and CDR2 (germline): KGHSH, LQKENI. This CDR3 has 15 amino acids. CDR3 bases: TGTGCCAGCTCACCGAGTTTTACAGGGAATCAGCCCCAGCATTTT. This gives the protein CASSPSFTGNQPQHF.

The chain joins TRBV5-6 to TRBJ2-7; tentatively, D is TRBD2 (6 bases). Trimming removed 4 bases from V and 6 bases from J, with 11 bases in between. This CDR3 contains 12 residues. The germline CDR1 and CDR2 sequences are SGHDT and YYEEEE. The CDR3 sequence is CASSDTGVEQYF. The CDR3 nucleotides are TGTGCCAGCAGCGACACGGGGGTCGAGCAGTACTTC.

This chain uses TRBV6-4 with TRBJ1-1; D remains ambiguous. V was cut by 5 bases and J by 7 bases, with 14 bases left in between. There are 13 residues in the CDR3. Germline CDR1 reads MRHNA; CDR2 reads SNTAGT. The CDR3 is CASSFNPGLEAFF. DNA for the CDR3: TGTGCCAGCAGTTTTAATCCCGGACTTGAAGCTTTCTTT.

This clone was found once. This chain uses TRBV3-1 (or the pseudogene TRBV3-2) with TRBJ2-5; 13 nucleotides align to TRBD2. With 4 bases clipped from V and 2 bases from J, the junction kept 7 bases outside the gene matches. CDR1 and CDR2 (germline): LGHDT, YNNKEL (reference sequence). This CDR3 spans 17 amino acids. The CDR3 here is CASSPLTSGGHQETQYF. The CDR3 DNA reads as TGTGCCAGCAGCCCATTGACTAGCGGGGGGCATCAAGAGACCCAGTACTTC.

As to this clone: The same CDR3 can be traced to other DNA sequences in this sample. The chain has TRBV5-1 and TRBJ2-7, with D maybe TRBD1 (6 bases). Germline CDR1 SGHRS, CDR2 YFSETQ. The CDR3 covers 13 residues. V gave up 2 bases and J gave up 4 bases, with 10 bases separating them. CDR3 in DNA: TGCGCCAGCAGCTTCGGACAGTCTTACGAGCAGTACTTC. It yields the protein CASSFGQSYEQYF.

Concerning this clone: The same CDR3 arises from other DNA sequences in this sample as well. The chain is built from TRBV5-4 and TRBJ2-7; 7 bases align to TRBD1. Germline CDR1 SGHNT, CDR2 YYREEE (reference sequence). The V gene end was trimmed by 0 bases and the J gene end by 1 base; junction bases not matched to a gene: 1. The CDR3 runs to 14 residues. The CDR3 DNA follows: TGTGCCAGCAGCTTGGGGGACAGTTCCTACGAGCAGTACTTC. It translates to CASSLGDSSYEQYF.

The sample holds a few counts of this clone. The chain recombines TRBV27 with TRBJ1-5; D is possibly TRBD1 (5 bases). CDR3 size: 12 residues. Germline assignment: CDR1 MNHEY and CDR2 SMNVEV (reference sequence). V shed 6 bases and J shed 2 bases, with 5 bases lying between them. CDR3 in DNA: TGTGCCAGCAGACAGGGCAATCAGCCCCAGCATTTT. It translates to CASRQGNQPQHF.

The chain uses TRBV5-1 and TRBJ2-4; no definite D call. The ends were cut back, 4 bases at V and 2 bases at J, with 7 bases in the middle. Germline V gene data show CDR1 as SGHRS and CDR2 as YFSETQ. CDR3 length: 13 residues. DNA for the CDR3: TGCGCCAGCAGCCTACTAACCAAAAACATTCAGTACTTC. Translation gives CASSLLTKNIQYF.

The rearrangement joins TRBV7-9 to TRBJ1-2; D unclear. The germline V gene has CDR1 SEHNR and CDR2 FQNEAQ (reference sequence). This CDR3 has 14 residues. Trimming stripped 1 base from V and 2 bases from J, with 8 bases between. The CDR3: CASSLGPVNYGYTF. CDR3 bases: TGTGCCAGCAGCTTAGGCCCAGTCAACTATGGCTACACCTTC.

The CDR3 loop reads CASSSGTGASYFSGNTIYF. In nucleotides, the CDR3 is TGCGCCAGCAGCTCTGGGACAGGGGCTTCGTACTTTTCTGGAAACACCATATATTTT. V usage is TRBV5-1 and J usage is TRBJ1-3; 10 positions match TRBD1. The V gene end was trimmed by 3 bases and the J gene end by 1 base; junction bases not matched to a gene: 13. Germline V gives CDR1 SGHRS, CDR2 YFSETQ. The CDR3 spans 19 residues.

The V gene is TRBV30, the J gene TRBJ1-1; no reliable D call. V was cut by 0 bases and J by 0 bases, with 11 bases left in between. The V gene's germline CDR1 is GTSNPN and CDR2 SVGIG (reference sequence). This CDR3 region has 15 residues. The CDR3 DNA follows: TGTGCCTGGAGTGTTCGAGGACTAATGAACACTGAAGCTTTCTTT. Translation gives CAWSVRGLMNTEAFF.

This clone was seen only once. The CDR3 spells CASSRRSGTGPEQYF. The CDR3 region has the DNA TGTGCCAGTAGTAGACGATCCGGGACAGGGCCCGAGCAGTACTTC. This chain uses TRBV19 with TRBJ2-7; 9 bases map to TRBD1. Germline V CDR1 and CDR2: LNHDA, SQIVND (reference sequence). This CDR3 has 15 amino acids. Trimming took 4 bases from V and 6 from J; bases not matched to a gene: 10.

In this sample, this clone turned up a few times. This rearrangement joins TRBV2 to TRBJ2-7; 10 nucleotides line up with TRBD2. The CDR3 loop spans 17 amino acids. V trimming: 11 bases; J trimming: 0 bases; junction bases outside the gene matches: 16. CDR1 is SNHLY and CDR2 is FYNNEI in the germline V gene. The CDR3 region has the DNA TGTGCCGGCCAGAGGGCTAGCGGGAGTCGAAGCTCCTACGAGCAGTACTTC. Amino acid sequence: CAGQRASGSRSSYEQYF. Based on the CDR3 plus reference TRBV2 and TRBJ2-7, the full variable domain is EPEVTQTPSHQVTQMGQEVILRCVPISNHLYFYWYRQILGQKVEFLVSFYNNEISEKSEIFDDQFSVERPDGSNFTLKIRSTKLEDSAMYFCAGQRASGSRSSYEQYFGPGTRLTVT.

The rearrangement joins TRBV9 to TRBJ2-5; D ambiguous. CDR1 and CDR2 from the germline V gene are SGDLS and YYNGEE. With 1 base removed from V and 4 bases from J, the gap between germline ends came to 11 bases. The CDR3 sequence is 14 residues long. Written as DNA, the CDR3 is TGTGCCAGCAGCGTACACCAGCGACCAGAGACCCAGTACTTC. Amino acids: CASSVHQRPETQYF.

The CDR3 DNA follows: TGTGCCAGCCAACTGATGAACACCGGGGAGCTGTTTTTT. Translated, it gives CASQLMNTGELFF. The chain employs TRBV7-2 and TRBJ2-2; D call uncertain. In germline, CDR1 is SGHTA, CDR2 FQGNSA. This CDR3 is built from 13 residues. The V end was cut by 8 bases, the J end by 1 base, with 8 bases between.

This chain joins TRBV19 and TRBJ2-7; possible D gene TRBD2, 5 bases. The CDR3 has 14 amino acids. Looked up from germline, CDR1 is LNHDA and CDR2 is SQIVND (reference sequence). V lost 10 bases to trimming and J lost 5 bases, with 21 bases between them. The CDR3 region is CATQNRGEFNEQYF. The CDR3 region has the DNA TGTGCCACCCAGAACCGGGGTGAGTTTAACGAGCAGTACTTC.

This sequence joins TRBV6-6 and TRBJ2-7; 10 bases map to TRBD1. V was pared by 1 base and J by 3 bases, with 0 bases of the junction left unmatched. Germline CDR1 is MNHNY and CDR2 is SVGAGI (reference sequence). CDR3 length equals 14 residues. The chain's CDR3 is CASSYWTGGYEQYF. In nucleotides, the CDR3 is TGTGCCAGCAGTTACTGGACAGGGGGCTACGAGCAGTACTTC.

V usage is TRBV7-9 and J usage is TRBJ1-2; 8 bases are a match to TRBD1. The germline gives CDR1 SEHNR, CDR2 FQNEAQ (reference sequence). V was pared by 4 bases and J by 3 bases, with 4 bases of the junction left unmatched. This CDR3 has 14 residues. The CDR3 protein is CASSSGGSDYGYTF. In nucleotides, the CDR3 is TGTGCCAGCAGCTCAGGGGGCTCGGACTATGGCTACACCTTC.

This clone was counted only a few times. V is TRBV10-1 and J is TRBJ1-1; no reliable D call. Trimming removed 4 bases at V and 7 bases at J, with 13 bases between. Germline CDR1 and CDR2: WNHNN and SYGVQD (reference sequence). CDR3 length: 13 residues. Here the CDR3 reads CASSGGLQSEAFF. The CDR3 region has the DNA TGCGCCAGCAGTGGTGGACTTCAGAGTGAAGCTTTCTTT.

V is TRBV3-1 (or the pseudogene TRBV3-2) and J is TRBJ1-2; D is ambiguous. The germline V and J ends were trimmed by 4 bases and 5 bases, with 14 bases remaining between them. The CDR3 extends over 14 amino acids. The V gene's germline CDR1 is LGHDT and CDR2 YNNKEL (reference sequence). The CDR3 DNA reads as TGTGCCAGCAGCCCGAGGGCCAGCGCGTATGGCTACACCTTC. Amino acid sequence: CASSPRASAYGYTF.

This rearrangement joins TRBV28 to TRBJ2-7; tentatively, D is TRBD1 (6 bases). Germline lookup yields CDR1 MDHEN and CDR2 SYDVKM. This CDR3 is 15 amino acids long. Trimming removed 2 bases at V and 2 bases at J, with 13 bases between. The CDR3, as DNA: TGTGCCAGCAGTTTAGCCGACAGGCTGACCTACGAGCAGTACTTC. Translating it yields CASSLADRLTYEQYF.

This clone showed up just a few times. This sequence joins TRBV5-1 and TRBJ2-1; weak D call: TRBD2 (6 bases). This CDR3 contains 13 residues. In germline, CDR1 is SGHRS, CDR2 YFSETQ. Trimming took off 1 base at V and 5 bases at J, with 7 bases between the two ends. The CDR3 sequence: CASSLRGDNEQFF. The CDR3, as DNA: TGCGCCAGCAGCTTGCGCGGGGACAATGAGCAGTTCTTC. The complete variable domain, with remaining parts taken from reference TRBV5-1 and TRBJ2-1, reads KAGVTQTPRYLIKTRGQQVTLSCSPISGHRSVSWYQQTPGQGLQFLFEYFSETQRNKGNFPGRFSGRQFSNSRSEMNVSTLELGDSALYLCASSLRGDNEQFFGPGTRLTVL.

This chain uses TRBV5-1 with TRBJ2-2; 7 nucleotides agree with TRBD1. The V gene's germline CDR1 is SGHRS and CDR2 YFSETQ. V lost 2 bases and J lost 6; bases outside the gene matches: 10. The CDR3 has 16 amino acids. Written as DNA, the CDR3 is TGCGCCAGCAGCTTTAGTCCACAGGGGTTGGCCGGGGAGCTGTTTTTT. As protein: CASSFSPQGLAGELFF.

The rearrangement joins TRBV24-1 to TRBJ2-1, with a weak D call TRBD1 (5 bases). The CDR3 is made up of 13 amino acids. The V gene's germline CDR1 is KGHDR and CDR2 SFDVKD. Trimming cost V 3 bases and J 6 bases, with 8 bases left between them. The CDR3 loop is CATSDGAVNEQFF. The DNA of the CDR3 is TGTGCCACCAGTGATGGGGCGGTCAATGAGCAGTTCTTC.

The V gene is TRBV6-5, the J gene TRBJ2-5; TRBD2 matches 10 bases. J gave up 2 bases and V 4 bases, and 4 bases lay outside the gene matches. The CDR3 has 15 amino acids. Per germline, CDR1 MNHEY and CDR2 SVGAGI. The CDR3 DNA sequence: TGTGCCAGCAGTTCCTCACTAGCGGGGCAAGAGACCCAGTACTTC. It codes for CASSSSLAGQETQYF.

The table lists this clone with a count of one. V gene TRBV7-9 combines with J gene TRBJ2-1; tentative D call: TRBD1 (7 bases). The CDR3 sequence is 16 residues long. Trimming shortened V by 1 base and J by 8 bases, and 18 bases separated the two germline ends. From germline, CDR1 is SEHNR and CDR2 FQNEAQ (reference sequence). DNA of the CDR3: TGTGCCAGCAGCTTAGTACCGGAGGGGGCGAGTGATGAGCAGTTCTTC. Its protein product is CASSLVPEGASDEQFF. Combining the CDR3 with reference TRBV7-9 and TRBJ2-1 gives the whole variable domain DTGVSQNPRHKITKRGQNVTFRCDPISEHNRLYWYRQTLGQGPEFLTYFQNEAQLEKSRLLSDRFSAERPKGSFSTLEIQRTEQGDSAMYLCASSLVPEGASDEQFFGPGTRLTVL.